These T cell receptor beta chains were read from a single sample in a study. MiXCR was run by TCRdb on the RT-PCR reads, yielding one entry per CDR3 protein. The sample has more than 600,000 distinct CDR3 sequences, 14% seen once; the top ten hold 3.6%. The sequencing input was memory CD4+ T cells from blood. All receptors derive from a female donor in good health, serving as a healthy control. Each CDR3 is given with its conserved first and last residue. D genes are given only for firm matches. Not all rows give a size; the values are once, few, many and, for expanded clones, a class.

j_gene,d_gene,v_gene,abundance,CDR3aa,CDR3nt
TRBJ2-1,NA,TRBV6-6,few,CASSYESAYNEQFF,TGTGCCAGCAGTTACGAGTCGGCCTACAATGAGCAGTTCTTC
TRBJ2-7,NA,TRBV5-1,medium-sized,CASSLVPYEQYF,TGCGCCAGCAGCTTGGTCCCCTACGAGCAGTACTTC
TRBJ2-7,TRBD2,TRBV6-5,few,CASSLRAGTSSYEQYF,TGTGCCAGCAGTTTACGGGCCGGGACTAGCTCCTACGAGCAGTACTTC
TRBJ2-2,TRBD1,TRBV2,NA,CASEGAARGAGELFF,TGTGCCTCCGAGGGGGCGGCCCGAGGAGCCGGGGAGCTGTTTTTT
TRBJ2-7,NA,TRBV20-1,few,CSARGGLDGGYEQYF,TGCAGTGCTAGAGGGGGCCTAGATGGTGGCTACGAGCAGTACTTC
TRBJ1-1,NA,TRBV30,NA,CAWSVPLSYNTEAFF,TGTGCCTGGAGTGTACCTCTCTCTTATAACACTGAAGCTTTCTTT
TRBJ1-1,NA,TRBV7-2,NA,CASTLVSSSPSEAFF,TGTGCCAGCACCTTGGTAAGCTCCTCCCCGTCTGAAGCTTTCTTT
TRBJ2-1,TRBD2,TRBV6-2/TRBV6-3,few,CASSLAGDLGEQFF,TGTGCCAGCAGTTTAGCGGGAGATTTAGGTGAGCAGTTCTTC
TRBJ1-2,TRBD1,TRBV12-3/TRBV12-4,many,CASSPRQGAYDYGYTF,TGTGCCAGCAGTCCCCGGCAGGGGGCCTACGATTATGGCTACACCTTC
TRBJ2-7,NA,TRBV30,NA,CAWSVWLAREQYF,TGTGCCTGGAGTGTATGGCTAGCGCGCGAGCAGTACTTC
TRBJ1-6,NA,TRBV6-5,few,CASSYSNLAFRTPDNSPLHF,TGTGCCAGCAGTTACTCGAACCTGGCTTTTAGGACACCCGATAATTCACCCCTCCACTTT
TRBJ1-6,TRBD1,TRBV19,NA,CASSIVGQGLPRSPLHF,TGTGCCAGTAGTATAGTGGGACAGGGGCTACCAAGATCACCCCTCCACTTT
TRBJ2-5,NA,TRBV7-9,NA,CASSLPGQRMRETQYF,TGTGCCAGCAGCCTGCCCGGACAGCGTATGCGGGAGACCCAGTACTTC
TRBJ2-3,NA,TRBV18,NA,CASSPPGVVDTQYF,TGTGCCAGCTCACCACCGGGGGTTGTAGATACGCAGTATTTT
TRBJ2-3,NA,TRBV7-2,NA,CASSLTAGIPTDTQYF,TGTGCCAGCAGCTTAACTGCAGGGATCCCCACAGATACGCAGTATTTT
TRBJ1-1,NA,TRBV10-3,few,CAISAGEMTEAFF,TGTGCCATCAGTGCGGGGGAGATGACTGAAGCTTTCTTT
TRBJ1-1,NA,TRBV10-3,few,CAISDPGEAFF,TGTGCCATCAGTGATCCTGGCGAAGCTTTCTTT
TRBJ1-2,NA,TRBV4-2,many,CASSPEKKENYGYTF,TGTGCCAGCAGCCCGGAGAAAAAGGAGAACTATGGCTACACCTTC
TRBJ2-5,TRBD1,TRBV4-3,many,CASSQDGSGQGAGETQYF,TGCGCCAGCAGCCAAGATGGGTCAGGGCAGGGGGCTGGAGAGACCCAGTACTTC
TRBJ2-1,NA,TRBV6-5,many,CASSPPGLSYNEQFF,TGTGCCAGCAGTCCCCCGGGCCTCTCCTACAATGAGCAGTTCTTC
TRBJ2-1,NA,TRBV20-1,NA,CSANRLGSSYNEQFF,TGCAGTGCCAACCGCTTGGGCAGCTCCTACAATGAGCAGTTCTTC
TRBJ2-7,TRBD2,TRBV6-2/TRBV6-3,NA,CASTQLAGVSYEQYF,TGTGCCAGCACTCAACTAGCGGGAGTCTCCTACGAGCAGTACTTC
TRBJ2-1,TRBD2,TRBV12-5,many,CASGLGQTSGDNEQFF,TGTGCTAGTGGATTGGGACAGACTAGCGGGGACAATGAGCAGTTCTTC
TRBJ2-3,NA,TRBV11-3,NA,CASSLQTTSTDTQYF,TGTGCCAGCAGCCTACAGACCACTAGCACAGATACGCAGTATTTT
TRBJ1-5,NA,TRBV30,NA,CAWGDTDSNQPQHF,TGTGCCTGGGGAGACACCGATAGCAATCAGCCCCAGCATTTT
TRBJ2-1,TRBD1,TRBV7-3,NA,CASSPMPGGDNEQFF,TGTGCCAGCAGCCCTATGCCAGGGGGCGACAATGAGCAGTTCTTC
TRBJ2-3,NA,TRBV5-6,NA,CASSLGQTRTDTQYF,TGTGCCAGCAGCTTAGGACAAACTCGCACAGATACGCAGTATTTT
TRBJ1-4,TRBD1,TRBV12-3/TRBV12-4,few,CASSPQGPNEKLFF,TGTGCCAGCAGTCCACAGGGGCCTAATGAAAAACTGTTTTTT
TRBJ1-1,NA,TRBV20-1,many,CSATKQGNTEAFF,TGCAGTGCAACGAAACAGGGGAACACTGAAGCTTTCTTT
TRBJ1-2,TRBD1,TRBV9,NA,CASSSRQGLGNYGYTF,TGTGCCAGCAGCTCTCGACAGGGTCTCGGAAACTATGGCTACACCTTC
TRBJ1-5,NA,TRBV27,few,CASSFSSYQPQHF,TGTGCCAGCAGTTTTTCTTCCTATCAGCCCCAGCATTTT
TRBJ2-7,TRBD2,TRBV5-1,NA,CASSSRLAGVQNEQYF,TGCGCCAGCAGCTCCCGACTAGCGGGAGTGCAAAACGAGCAGTACTTC
TRBJ2-2,NA,TRBV6-5,many,CASSYPTGTGTGELFF,TGTGCCAGCAGTTACCCTACCGGGACTGGGACCGGGGAGCTGTTTTTT
TRBJ2-7,TRBD2,TRBV29-1,few,CSAKGLAGDLYEQYF,TGCAGCGCAAAGGGACTAGCGGGAGATCTCTACGAGCAGTACTTC
TRBJ1-6,TRBD1,TRBV7-9,many,CASSQTGDSPLHF,TGTGCCAGCAGTCAGACAGGGGACTCACCCCTCCACTTT